This T cell receptor beta chain originates from a study of neurological immune-mediated disorders. Time point given: longitudinal time-point 2. Volunteers attending a blood bank in Maryland, USA, served as healthy controls. From the 5' RACE reads, TCRdb called clonotypes with MiXCR, one entry per CDR3 protein. This sample yields some 30,000 distinct CDR3 sequences, of which around 13% are seen a single time; 2.3% belongs to the top ten. V was pared by 3 bases and J by 4 bases, with 15 bases between. The length of the CDR3 is 15 residues. Germline CDR1 reads SGHRS; CDR2 reads YFSETQ. The rearrangement joins TRBV5-1 to TRBJ2-3, with no clear D. Sequencing used PBMCs. This TCR came from a woman between 40 and 50 years old in good health. The CDR3 here is CASSSDPGRADTQYF. CDR3 DNA: TGCGCCAGCAGCTCGGATCCTGGTAGGGCAGATACGCAGTATTTT.